The T cell receptor (beta chain) described here comes from a study of T-cell reconstitution after alpha-beta-depleted transplantation in children. General study points: TCRbeta diversity was high at day 60 in some patients (a result of surviving recipient T cells and thymic progenitors). It was reported that alpha-beta T cells came from several hundred expanded graft clones (about two months after transplant). Hyperexpanded clones declined; after one year, newly produced T cells mostly supplied diversity.

The CDR3 is made up of 16 amino acids. The germline gives CDR1 SGHRS, CDR2 YFSETQ. V gave up 0 bases and J gave up 2 bases; unmatched junction bases: 5. This clonotype was observed many times. The antigen remains undetermined. Unique molecular identifiers were built into the TCRbeta library. Each CDR3 protein gets one entry after TCRdb re-called the PCR reads with MiXCR. Of around 700,000 distinct CDR3 sequences listed, roughly 14% are singletons. The source is a girl aged 2 to 9 with congenital amegakaryocytic thrombocytopenia, due to receive a stem cell transplant. The starting material was PBMCs, obtained before TCRalphabeta/CD19-depleted stem cell transplant. The chain links TRBV5-1 to TRBJ2-4; 7 nucleotides line up with TRBD2. CDR3 sequence reads: CASSLGGGETKNIQYF. DNA of the CDR3: TGCGCCAGCAGCTTGGGCGGGGGAGAGACCAAAAACATTCAGTACTTC.